This T cell receptor beta chain was retrieved from a study of OX40 agonist ivuxolimab in advanced cancers. Overall study: People in dose escalation had one of these cancers: hepatocellular carcinoma, melanoma, renal cell or head and neck cancer.

This table comes from immunoSEQ multiplex PCR, and its TCRdb copy is limited to in-frame clones, with some not included. The sample gives fewer than 90,000 clones, roughly 86% of which show up once; roughly 7.3% is in the top ten. Study findings and constraints: Also showing low normalized T-cell clonal expansion were some of the nonresponders. There were, on average, more expanded clones in CD8+ T cells than in CD4+. Expanded peripheral T-cell antigen specificity went undetermined.

This clone has just one count. What it binds is unknown. The starting material was CD4+ or CD8+ T cells sorted from blood, obtained in a trial of the OX40 agonist ivuxolimab. The clonotype was recovered from an adult with an advanced solid tumor such as melanoma, head and neck, liver or kidney cancer.

CDR3 sequence: CASSLVQGNNSPLHF. The CDR3 region has the DNA TGTGCCAGCAGCTTAGTACAGGGTAATAATTCACCCCTCCACTTT. The chain carries TRBV11-3 and TRBJ1-6, with D maybe TRBD1 (6 bases). The germline gives CDR1 SGHNT, CDR2 YENEEA. There are 15 residues in the CDR3. The ends were cut back, 1 base at V and 5 bases at J, with 9 bases in the middle.